These 20 T cell receptor beta chains came from one sample sequenced in a study of T cells expressing NK-cell markers. One entry per CDR3 protein, without DNA, is what TCRdb gives after re-calling the 5' RACE reads. This sample carries under 600,000 distinct CDR3 sequences, with about 1.5% going to the ten biggest clones. Sequencing used blood T cells: a sorted CD56 or NKG2C T cell subset, CD4+ or CD8+ T cells, or bulk PBMC T cells (not recorded which). The receptors stem from a woman between 50 and 59 years old in good health.

CDR3 sequence: CASIPGLASSEQFF. The chain is built from TRBV25-1 and TRBJ2-1; the TCRdb call, TRBD2, lacks DNA for checking. Per the germline V gene, CDR1 is MGHDK and CDR2 is SYGVNS. The CDR3 has 14 residues.

J is TRBJ1-2 and V is TRBV12-3 or TRBV12-4. This CDR3 is 12 amino acids long. The CDR3 protein is CASSLESAGHTF.

The rearrangement joins TRBV15 to TRBJ2-7; TCRdb indicates TRBD2, and absent DNA this call remains unverified. Germline CDR1 LNHNV, CDR2 YYDKDF (reference sequence). This CDR3 is 14 amino acids long. The CDR3 loop reads CATSRDGPSYEQYF.

Here the CDR3 reads CASSFPDRGAFF. This chain joins TRBV28 and TRBJ1-1; TCRdb lists TRBD1, though no DNA is available to test this call. The CDR3 extends over 12 amino acids. Germline CDR1 and CDR2: MDHEN and SYDVKM.

The chain combines TRBV7-9 with TRBJ2-3. Per the germline V gene, CDR1 is SEHNR and CDR2 is FQNEAQ (reference sequence). The CDR3 runs to 13 residues. The CDR3 spells CASSYRRGDTQYF.

The chain has TRBV5-1 and TRBJ2-7; as DNA is missing, the TRBD2 call by TCRdb cannot be tested. There are 16 residues in the CDR3. Germline V lookup: CDR1 SGHRS, CDR2 YFSETQ. CDR3 sequence reads: CASSSGTRAGRYEQYF. Variable domain in full (rest from reference TRBV5-1 and TRBJ2-7): KAGVTQTPRYLIKTRGQQVTLSCSPISGHRSVSWYQQTPGQGLQFLFEYFSETQRNKGNFPGRFSGRQFSNSRSEMNVSTLELGDSALYLCASSSGTRAGRYEQYFGPGTRLTVT.

The chain uses TRBV10-3 and TRBJ1-1; TCRdb returns TRBD1, unconfirmable since there is no DNA. This CDR3 is built from 14 residues. Per germline, CDR1 ENHRY and CDR2 SYGVKD. CDR3 loop: CAISRDRQGGEAFF.

The chain employs TRBV29-1 and TRBJ2-2; TCRdb outputs TRBD2, but without DNA this stays unchecked. This CDR3 spans 12 amino acids. Germline CDR1 SQVTM, CDR2 ANQGSEA. The CDR3: CSVAEGSGELFF.

The V call is TRBV7-9, the J call TRBJ2-5; with no DNA, the TCRdb D assignment of TRBD1 cannot be verified. Germline V CDR1 and CDR2: SEHNR, FQNEAQ (reference sequence). The length of the CDR3 is 13 residues. CDR3 sequence reads: CAINSGREETQYF.

V is TRBV7-2 and J is TRBJ1-2; TCRdb returns TRBD1, unconfirmable since there is no DNA. The CDR3 length is 14 residues. Germline-derived CDR1 and CDR2 are SGHTA and FQGNSA. The CDR3 here is CASSLDSGTYGYTF.

V gene TRBV5-1 combines with J gene TRBJ2-3; the TCRdb call, TRBD1, lacks DNA for checking. CDR1 is SGHRS and CDR2 is YFSETQ in the germline V gene. The CDR3 is made up of 15 amino acids. CDR3 sequence reads: CASSPLTKTTDTQYF.

The chain combines TRBV19 with TRBJ2-3; checking the TCRdb D call of TRBD1 is not possible without DNA. CDR3 length: 16 residues. Germline V gene data show CDR1 as LNHDA and CDR2 as SQIVND (reference sequence). CDR3 region: CASSMSGPGGPDTQYF.

V is TRBV29-1 and J is TRBJ1-5. This CDR3 is 12 amino acids long. Per the germline V gene, CDR1 is SQVTM and CDR2 is ANQGSEA. CDR3 region: CSVDTFGGPQHF.

The chain is built from TRBV5-1 and TRBJ2-5; TCRdb's D call, TRBD2, is unchecked because there is no DNA. CDR1 and CDR2 from the germline V gene are SGHRS and YFSETQ. This CDR3 region has 16 residues. This chain's CDR3 is CASSWGRGASQETQYF. Complete variable domain (other parts from reference TRBV5-1 and TRBJ2-5): KAGVTQTPRYLIKTRGQQVTLSCSPISGHRSVSWYQQTPGQGLQFLFEYFSETQRNKGNFPGRFSGRQFSNSRSEMNVSTLELGDSALYLCASSWGRGASQETQYFGPGTRLLVL.

J is TRBJ2-1 and V is TRBV18; checking the TCRdb D call of TRBD2 is not possible without DNA. CDR3 length equals 14 residues. Germline V gene data show CDR1 as KGHSH and CDR2 as LQKENI. CDR3 in amino acids: CASSPKSWPGEQFF.

This chain joins TRBV12-3 or TRBV12-4 and TRBJ1-1. The CDR3 contains 14 residues. The chain's CDR3 is CASSSLTENTEAFF.

The chain's CDR3 is CASSRTLREETQYF. The V and J genes are TRBV3-1 and TRBJ2-5; TCRdb gives TRBD1 as the D gene, but with no DNA this cannot be confirmed. Germline V gene lookup returns CDR1 LGHDT and CDR2 YNNKEL (reference sequence). The CDR3 extends over 14 amino acids.

The rearrangement uses TRBV12-3 or TRBV12-4 and TRBJ1-1. CDR3 length equals 14 residues. CDR3 loop: CASTTSSGNTEAFF.

This chain connects TRBV20-1 to TRBJ2-3; checking the TCRdb D call of TRBD2 is not possible without DNA. Looked up from germline, CDR1 is DFQATT and CDR2 is SNEGSKA (reference sequence). This CDR3 region has 12 residues. The chain's CDR3 is CSSGRSTDTQYF.

The chain uses TRBV29-1 and TRBJ2-4. This CDR3 comprises 15 residues. The germline gives CDR1 SQVTM, CDR2 ANQGSEA. The CDR3 loop reads CSVEWGLGAKNIQYF. Filled out from reference TRBV29-1 and TRBJ2-4, the complete variable domain reads SAVISQKPSRDICQRGTSLTIQCQVDSQVTMMFWYRQQPGQSLTLIATANQGSEATYESGFVIDKFPISRPNLTFSTLTVSNMSPEDSSIYLCSVEWGLGAKNIQYFGAGTRLSVL.